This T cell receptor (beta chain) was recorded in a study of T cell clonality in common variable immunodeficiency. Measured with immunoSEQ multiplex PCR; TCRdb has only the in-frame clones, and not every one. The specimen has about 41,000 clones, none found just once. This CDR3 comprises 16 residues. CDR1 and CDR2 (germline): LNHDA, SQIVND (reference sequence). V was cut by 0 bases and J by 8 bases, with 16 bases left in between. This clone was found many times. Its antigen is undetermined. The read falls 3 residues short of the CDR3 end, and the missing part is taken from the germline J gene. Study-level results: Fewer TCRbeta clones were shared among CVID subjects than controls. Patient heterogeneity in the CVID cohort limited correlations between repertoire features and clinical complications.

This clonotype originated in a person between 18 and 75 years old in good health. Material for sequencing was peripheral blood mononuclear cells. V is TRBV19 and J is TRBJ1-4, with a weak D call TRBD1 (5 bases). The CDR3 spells CASSIDHRTRREKLFF. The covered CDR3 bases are TGTGCCAGTAGTATAGATCATAGGACACGACGCGAAAAA.